Each of the 2 T cell receptor beta chains below was sequenced from the same sample in a study of CD4 T cells in relation to SARS-CoV-2 and coronaviruses. Their target antigens are unknown. The data were produced by immunoSEQ multiplex PCR, yet TCRdb's version contains in-frame clones alone and is incomplete. The sample lists just over 35,000 clones, around three quarters occurring once. The material sequenced was memory CD4+ T cells from PBMCs, cultured in vitro. The receptors were sampled from an adult with COVID-19.

The chain uses TRBV28 and TRBJ2-7, with 9 positions matching TRBD2. V lost 2 bases to trimming and J lost 6 bases; unmatched junction nucleotides: 11. This CDR3 region has 16 residues. Germline V gives CDR1 MDHEN, CDR2 SYDVKM. The CDR3 is CASSLGGPGLASEQYF. The CDR3 DNA reads as TGTGCCAGCAGTTTAGGGGGTCCGGGACTAGCTTCCGAGCAGTACTTC.

In this sample, this clone turned up once. This rearrangement joins TRBV27 to TRBJ2-1; 12 positions agree with TRBD2. From germline, CDR1 is MNHEY and CDR2 SMNVEV (reference sequence). The trim removed 3 bases at V and 5 bases at J, leaving 2 bases unmatched. This CDR3 region has 15 residues. CDR3 DNA sequence: TGTGCCAGCAGTTTCAGACTAGCGGGAGACAATGAGCAGTTCTTC. Amino acid sequence: CASSFRLAGDNEQFF.